The 27 T cell receptor beta chains listed next were all sequenced from one sample in a study of neurological immune-mediated disorders. TCRdb itself ran the 5' RACE reads through MiXCR, one entry per CDR3 protein. The sample comprises about 35,000 distinct CDR3 sequences, 3.5% to 4.5% of which are singletons, and around 2% rests with the top ten. The material sequenced was PBMCs. These receptors were collected from a man younger than 45 with multiple sclerosis.

This clonotype was detected many times. CDR3 nucleotides: TGTGCCAGCAGCCTGACCTTCGTAAACACTGAAGCTTTCTTT. This sequence encodes CASSLTFVNTEAFF. V usage is TRBV3-1 and J usage is TRBJ1-1; no definite D call. From germline, CDR1 is LGHDT and CDR2 YNNKEL (reference sequence). The V and J ends lost 4 bases and 2 bases respectively, with 11 bases between them. This CDR3 comprises 14 residues.

This clonotype was seen many times. V and J are TRBV4-3 and TRBJ2-4; TRBD1 might be the D (6 bases). CDR1 and CDR2 (germline): LGHNA, YSLEER. The CDR3 is made up of 14 amino acids. V gave up 4 bases and J gave up 6 bases, with 13 bases separating them. The CDR3 coding sequence is TGCGCCAGCAGCCCGTTACAGGGATCAAACATTCAGTACTTC. It specifies CASSPLQGSNIQYF.

This clonotype was counted at least ten times. The chain is built from TRBV10-3 and TRBJ2-1, with 8 bases aligning to TRBD2. From germline, CDR1 is ENHRY and CDR2 SYGVKD. With 0 bases clipped from V and 6 bases from J, the junction kept 7 bases outside the gene matches. This CDR3 spans 16 amino acids. CDR3 residues: CAISESGLAGGNEQFF. DNA of the CDR3: TGTGCCATCAGTGAGTCTGGACTAGCCGGGGGCAATGAGCAGTTCTTC.

This chain links TRBV10-3 with TRBJ1-5; the D is unclear. CDR1 and CDR2 (germline): ENHRY, SYGVKD. There are 14 residues in the CDR3. V lost 10 bases and J 2 bases, leaving 15 bases between the germline ends. In nucleotides, the CDR3 is TGTGCCACAGATATGGAGCAAGGCAATCAGCCCCAGCATTTT. It is translated as CATDMEQGNQPQHF.

In this sample, this clonotype is medium-sized. The gene calls are TRBV20-1 and TRBJ2-5; the match to TRBD2 covers 12 bases. The ends lost 2 bases at V and 5 bases at J; junction bases unmatched: 9. Germline V lookup: CDR1 DFQATT, CDR2 SNEGSKA (reference sequence). This CDR3 has 16 residues. The CDR3 loop is CSARKTSGGGAETQYF. Here the CDR3 DNA reads TGCAGTGCTAGAAAGACTAGCGGGGGAGGGGCGGAGACCCAGTACTTC.

At least ten counts were recorded for this clonotype. The chain has TRBV20-1 and TRBJ2-7; D not resolved. The CDR3 runs to 11 residues. Germline V gene lookup returns CDR1 DFQATT and CDR2 SNEGSKA (reference sequence). Trimming removed 0 bases from V and 7 bases from J, with 7 bases in between. For the CDR3, the DNA is TGCAGTGCTAGAGATCGTGGAGAGCAGTACTTC. Protein sequence: CSARDRGEQYF.

The chain has TRBV7-2 and TRBJ2-7, with D uncertain. The CDR3 length is 14 residues. Germline CDR1 and CDR2: SGHTA and FQGNSA. Trimming stripped 1 base from V and 2 bases from J, with 9 bases between. CDR3 coding DNA: TGTGCCAGCAGCTTAGAGGTCATAGCCTACGAGCAGTACTTC. Encoded protein: CASSLEVIAYEQYF.

The table lists this clonotype with a few counts. This may be a read error, as it is one base from a much larger clone. The chain joins TRBV10-2 to TRBJ2-3; no clear D. The germline gives CDR1 WSHSY, CDR2 SAAADI. Trimming took off 4 bases at V and 2 bases at J, with 4 bases between the two ends. This CDR3 is 12 amino acids long. DNA of the CDR3: TGCGCCAGCAGTGGGATCACAGATACGCAGTATTTT. It encodes CASSGITDTQYF.

This clonotype was observed many times. The V call is TRBV3-1, the J call TRBJ1-5; D is ambiguous. CDR1 LGHDT and CDR2 YNNKEL come from the germline V gene (reference sequence). The V end lost 0 bases, the J end lost 1 base, and 1 base lay between the germline ends. This CDR3 comprises 13 residues. CDR3 sequence: CASSQESNQPQHF. The DNA of the CDR3 is TGTGCCAGCAGCCAAGAGAGCAATCAGCCCCAGCATTTT.

This clonotype came up many times. J is TRBJ1-1 and V is TRBV20-1; D possibly corresponds to TRBD1 (6 bases). V lost 5 bases, J lost 0 bases, and 16 bases lay in between. This CDR3 region has 15 residues. Germline CDR1 DFQATT, CDR2 SNEGSKA (reference sequence). This chain's CDR3 is CSARTQGTVNTEAFF. The CDR3 region has the DNA TGCAGTGCTCGTACCCAGGGGACGGTGAACACTGAAGCTTTCTTT.

This clonotype was observed many times. V usage is TRBV12-3 or TRBV12-4 and J usage is TRBJ2-7, with 9 bases identical to TRBD1. V shed 1 base, J shed 3 bases, and the junction held 1 base outside the gene matches. The CDR3 is 14 residues long. The CDR3: CASSLGDRVYEQYF. CDR3 bases: TGTGCCAGCAGTTTAGGGGACAGGGTCTACGAGCAGTACTTC.

On this clonotype itself: This may be a read error: a much more frequent sequence differs by one nucleotide. This CDR3 fails to terminate in the conserved phenylalanine or tryptophan, so it likely reflects a read error. The V and J genes are TRBV12-3 or TRBV12-4 and TRBJ1-2; D remains unclear. Trimming cost V 3 bases and J 4 bases, with 9 bases left between them. The CDR3 has 13 residues. Written as DNA, the CDR3 is TGTGCCAGCAGTTTTGCGCAGTTCTATGGCTACACCTGC. Protein: CASSFAQFYGYTC.

This clonotype was picked up many times. The chain links TRBV5-1 to TRBJ2-7; 7 bases match TRBD1. The CDR3 spans 15 residues. CDR1 is SGHRS, CDR2 YFSETQ, per germline. Trimming cost V 0 bases and J 3 bases; bases outside gene matches: 6. The CDR3 loop is CASSLDSGQLYEQYF. The CDR3 region has the DNA TGCGCCAGCAGCTTGGACTCGGGACAGCTCTACGAGCAGTACTTC. The full variable domain, rest sourced from reference TRBV5-1 and TRBJ2-7, is KAGVTQTPRYLIKTRGQQVTLSCSPISGHRSVSWYQQTPGQGLQFLFEYFSETQRNKGNFPGRFSGRQFSNSRSEMNVSTLELGDSALYLCASSLDSGQLYEQYFGPGTRLTVT.

This clonotype appeared many times. The chain combines TRBV20-1 with TRBJ1-4, with D uncertain. The CDR3 loop spans 14 amino acids. Germline values: CDR1 DFQATT, CDR2 SNEGSKA (reference sequence). Trimming removed 1 base at V and 4 bases at J, with 10 bases between. CDR3 nucleotide sequence: TGCAGTGCTAGAGCGGACCGCTATAATGAAAAACTGTTTTTT. Its protein is CSARADRYNEKLFF.

This clonotype was recorded at least ten times. The chain is built from TRBV12-3 or TRBV12-4 and TRBJ2-7; D gene uncertain. V was shortened by 3 bases and J by 6 bases, with 15 bases between the two germline ends. The CDR3 extends over 14 amino acids. The chain's CDR3 is CASSFNSAAAEQYF. The CDR3, as DNA: TGTGCCAGCAGTTTTAACAGCGCCGCTGCCGAGCAGTACTTC.

The chain carries TRBV12-3 or TRBV12-4 and TRBJ2-3; 10 bases line up with TRBD2. The CDR3 is 15 residues long. The J segment lost 4 bases and the V segment lost 7 bases, leaving 8 bases of the junction unmatched. CDR3 in amino acids: CASTPGTSVSDTQYF. The CDR3 DNA reads TGTGCCAGCACCCCCGGGACTAGCGTTTCAGATACGCAGTATTTT.

In its sample, this clonotype was seen a few times. The chain employs TRBV6-5 and TRBJ2-1; no definite D call. The CDR3 has 12 residues. Germline V gene data show CDR1 as MNHEY and CDR2 as SVGAGI. The V end was cut by 6 bases, the J end by 7 bases, with 10 bases between. The CDR3 DNA is TGTGCCAGCAGAGGGTCCTGGAATGAGCAGTTCTTC. This encodes CASRGSWNEQFF.

This clonotype occurred many times. The chain carries TRBV4-1 and TRBJ2-2, with 10 bases that match TRBD2. CDR1 MGHRA and CDR2 YSYEKL come from the germline V gene. The CDR3 has 15 amino acids. V shed 2 bases, J shed 6 bases, and the junction held 3 bases outside the gene matches. The CDR3 sequence is CASSQPGTSAGELFF. Here the CDR3 DNA reads TGCGCCAGCAGCCAACCCGGGACTAGCGCCGGGGAGCTGTTTTTT.

This clonotype was counted ten times or more. The chain has TRBV11-3 and TRBJ2-5; D ambiguous. The V gene's germline CDR1 is SGHNT and CDR2 YENEEA. The CDR3 contains 13 residues. Trimming took 5 bases from V and 4 from J, leaving 11 bases between them. Here the CDR3 DNA reads TGTGCCAGCAGCGTCGAGACTGTAGAGACCCAGTACTTC. Translated, it gives CASSVETVETQYF.

This clonotype has at least ten counts. V gene TRBV3-1 combines with J gene TRBJ2-7, with TRBD2 matching 9 bases. Per germline, CDR1 LGHDT and CDR2 YNNKEL (reference sequence). Trimming at V came to 3 bases and at J to 2 bases, leaving 5 bases not matched to a gene. This CDR3 spans 15 amino acids. CDR3 DNA sequence: TGTGCCAGCAGCCATTCAGCGGGGGGCACCTACGAGCAGTACTTC. It translates to CASSHSAGGTYEQYF.

In this sample, this clonotype turned up many times. This chain joins TRBV6-5 and TRBJ1-6; TRBD1 aligns across 9 bases. Germline CDR1 is MNHEY and CDR2 is SVGAGI. After removal of 2 bases from V and 8 bases from J, the junction contained 4 bases not matched to a gene. The CDR3 extends over 15 amino acids. The CDR3, as DNA: TGTGCCAGCAGTTACGCCCGGACAGGGGATTCACCCCTCCACTTT. This translates into CASSYARTGDSPLHF.

This clonotype was counted at least ten times. This CDR3 is missing its conserved last phenylalanine or tryptophan, likely due to a read error. This chain uses TRBV12-3 or TRBV12-4 with TRBJ1-2; no clear D. The germline V and J ends were trimmed by 2 bases and 6 bases, with 7 bases remaining between them. The CDR3 runs 12 residues. The CDR3 region has the DNA TGTGCCAGCAGTTTACAGGCAGATGGCTACACCAAC. Translating it yields CASSLQADGYTN.

This clonotype was observed many times. This chain joins TRBV15 and TRBJ1-1; 9 bases are a match to TRBD1. The CDR3 sequence is 15 residues long. V trimming: 9 bases; J trimming: 4 bases; junction bases outside the gene matches: 12. Looked up from germline, CDR1 is LNHNV and CDR2 is YYDKDF (reference sequence). The CDR3 loop is CATDRFGTGSTEAFF. The DNA of the CDR3 is TGTGCCACTGATAGATTCGGGACAGGGAGCACTGAAGCTTTCTTT.

The chain carries TRBV7-3 and TRBJ2-1, with D possibly matching TRBD2 (6 bases). V was pared by 3 bases and J by 3 bases, with 12 bases between. The CDR3 totals 15 residues. Germline V gives CDR1 SGHTA, CDR2 FQGTGA. CDR3 nucleotide sequence: TGTGCCAGCAGCTTCCGGGACTCGGTCTACAATGAGCAGTTCTTC. Its protein product is CASSFRDSVYNEQFF.

This clonotype was recorded at least ten times. CDR3 sequence: CATLGQLLYGYTF. The CDR3 DNA sequence: TGTGCCACCCTGGGACAGCTTTTGTATGGCTACACCTTC. The chain links TRBV6-2 or TRBV6-3 to TRBJ1-2, with 7 bases aligning to TRBD1. V lost 10 bases to trimming and J lost 5 bases; unmatched junction nucleotides: 10. This CDR3 is built from 13 residues. Looked up from germline, CDR1 is MNHEY and CDR2 is SVGEGT.

Ten or more counts support this clonotype. The chain links TRBV12-3 or TRBV12-4 to TRBJ2-1, with D possibly matching TRBD1 (6 bases). V was pared by 5 bases and J by 8 bases, with 7 bases between. The CDR3 is made up of 11 amino acids. In DNA form, the CDR3 reads TGTGCCAGCAGTAGGGGGTATGAGCAGTTCTTC. Translating gives CASSRGYEQFF.

This clonotype appeared many times. The CDR3: CSASPPNSGLFF. DNA for the CDR3: TGCAGTGCTTCCCCCCCTAACAGTGGACTGTTTTTT. The chain combines TRBV20-1 with TRBJ1-4; D remains ambiguous. The CDR3 length is 12 residues. CDR1 and CDR2 from the germline V gene are DFQATT and SNEGSKA (reference sequence). The V end lost 5 bases, the J end lost 13 bases, and 17 bases lay between the germline ends.